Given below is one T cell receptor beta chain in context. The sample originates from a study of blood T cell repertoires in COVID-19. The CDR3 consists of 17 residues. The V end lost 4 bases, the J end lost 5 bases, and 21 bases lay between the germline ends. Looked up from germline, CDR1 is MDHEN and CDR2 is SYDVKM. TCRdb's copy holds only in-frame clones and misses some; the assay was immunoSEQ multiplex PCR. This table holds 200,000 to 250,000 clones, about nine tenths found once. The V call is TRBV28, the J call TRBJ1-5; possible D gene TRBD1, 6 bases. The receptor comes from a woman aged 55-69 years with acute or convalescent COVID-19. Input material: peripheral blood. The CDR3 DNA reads TGTGCCAGCAGTTGGGAGGGGGGCGGCAGGCGGTATCAGCCCCAGCATTTT. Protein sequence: CASSWEGGGRRYQPQHF.